This entry describes one TCR beta chain. What antigen it recognizes has not been identified. Base-call qualities are not available, and no considerably larger clone is one nucleotide away. The sample comes from a study of T cell responses to AZD1222 COVID-19 vaccine (TCRdb year 2021). General notes on the study: TCR sequencing was performed for approximately 240 trial participants, of whom roughly 200 were given two doses of AZD1222 and approximately 26 were given two doses of MenACWY control vaccine. Trial participants were enrolled by age into subgroups of 18-55, 56-69 and 70-plus years, and around 150, 28 and 57 TCR-sequenced participants, respectively, were included in these subgroups.

This specimen's time point label, interpreted: about 28 days (+/-7) after the second vaccine dose. Because spike-specific TCR depth and breadth did not differ between the two schedules, AZD1222 recipients who got a second dose at roughly 4 weeks were pooled with those who got a second dose at roughly 12 weeks. Samples from vaccinated people were obtained from the UK trials COV001 and COV002, which included a single-blind randomized controlled phase 2/3 trial of AZD1222 (ChAdOx1 nCoV-19) in healthy adults. For TCRbeta chain sequencing, PBMC samples from trial participants were taken at day 0 and at day 28 after the second dose. The CDR3 regions of human TCRbeta chains were subjected to immunosequencing. The authors' pipeline ran thus. TCRs in the repertoires were matched against a reference library of SARS-CoV-2-specific TCRs that had been generated with the MIRA antigen-specificity platform. Breadth was defined as the fraction of unique TCRs that were SARS-CoV-2-associated, and depth was defined as the fraction of total T cells that were SARS-CoV-2-associated. Using the MIRA data, every spike-specific TCR was mapped to the spike region that the TCR reacted to and assigned to either a CD4 or a CD8 class. Log10-transformed breadth and depth values were compared by one-way ANOVA with Sidak's multiple comparisons tests. TCRdb took this table from immuneACCESS and kept in-frame rearrangements with V and J called. Such tables lack part of the clones; where checked against another copy, unresolved V genes explain under half of the gap, and the rest is unexplained. V and J calls and clone size come straight from that table; D and trimming were deduced from the DNA. The sample table shows 150,000 to 250,000 clones, and 90% to 95% are seen once. The ten largest clones add up to roughly 3.5% of the sample.

General study outcomes and caveats: Reportedly, close to half of the unique spike-specific TCRs recognized epitopes lying outside the regions that are mutated in the B.1.351 and B.1.1.7 variants. Most participants were white British and females outnumbered males, and the authors suggested that clonal diversity may have been underestimated. CD4 TCRs associated with the vaccine covered the entire spike protein, and the dominant responses were in regions 160-218 and 743-854. Conclusions about previously exposed vaccinees are limited, since just 5 or 6 AZD1222 recipients were seropositive for SARS-CoV-2 at baseline. Because no day 14 peak-response samples were available, the repertoires could be characterized only after the peak T cell response. The 56-69-year group was small, and its depth increase did not reach significance, likely because of low power. Spike-specific TCR breadth and depth rose significantly after two AZD1222 doses compared with day 0 and with MenACWY recipients.

The TCR sequence derives from an adult who received the AZD1222 COVID-19 vaccine. The input for sequencing was peripheral blood, taken 28 days after the second AZD1222 dose.

The CDR3 corresponds to CASSPRGHTDTQYF. The DNA sequence is TGTGCCAGCAGCCCCCGTGGACACACAGATACGCAGTATTTT. The chain uses TRBV11-3 and TRBJ2-3; the D gene is possibly TRBD1, with 5 bases matching. Measured from the cysteine to the phenylalanine, the CDR3 is 14 residues long. Only the CDR3 DNA stays, 42 bases, in frame from base 1. V lost 5 bases and J lost 2 bases; the stretch between them is 11 bases long. CDR1 is given as SGHNT and CDR2 as YENEEA, both from the germline V gene.